What follows are 28 T cell receptor beta chains derived from one specimen sequenced in a study of CD8 T cells in Susac syndrome. When the RNA was reverse transcribed, random hexamers were used with an input of about 0.5 to 1 ug. TCRdb reprocessed the immunoSEQ multiplex PCR reads with MiXCR, giving one entry per CDR3 protein. The sample lists about 190,000 distinct CDR3 sequences, approximately 93% occurring once. Sequences were obtained from CD4+ T cells from PBMCs. All receptors derive from a human donor in good health.

The V gene is TRBV5-1, the J gene TRBJ1-2, with a weak D call TRBD1 (5 bases). Trimming pared 0 bases from V and 6 bases from J, leaving 9 bases between. The V gene's germline CDR1 is SGHRS and CDR2 YFSETQ. The CDR3 runs to 13 residues. DNA of the CDR3: TGCGCCAGCAGCTTGGACAGGTTCAATGGCTACACCTTC. This sequence encodes CASSLDRFNGYTF. Drawing the rest from reference TRBV5-1 and TRBJ1-2, the complete variable domain is KAGVTQTPRYLIKTRGQQVTLSCSPISGHRSVSWYQQTPGQGLQFLFEYFSETQRNKGNFPGRFSGRQFSNSRSEMNVSTLELGDSALYLCASSLDRFNGYTFGSGTRLTVV.

This sequence joins TRBV7-2 and TRBJ1-1, with D maybe TRBD1 (5 bases). V was trimmed by 5 bases and J by 4 bases, leaving 14 bases between them. CDR1 SGHTA and CDR2 FQGNSA come from the germline V gene. The CDR3 runs 14 residues. The CDR3 DNA follows: TGTGCCAGCAGCAAAGTCAGGAGGGGCACTGAAGCTTTCTTT. Residues: CASSKVRRGTEAFF.

This rearrangement joins TRBV3-1 to TRBJ2-5, with unresolved D. V lost 7 bases and J 1 base, leaving 13 bases between the germline ends. Germline V gene sequence: CDR1 LGHDT, CDR2 YNNKEL (reference sequence). CDR3 length equals 14 residues. DNA for the CDR3: TGTGCCAGCACCAACGCGCCCCTCCAAGAGACCCAGTACTTC. Protein: CASTNAPLQETQYF.

The chain recombines TRBV15 with TRBJ2-7, with TRBD2 as a possible D gene (6 bases). Trimming pared 7 bases from V and 7 bases from J, leaving 20 bases between. The CDR3 spans 14 residues. CDR1 and CDR2 (germline): LNHNV, YYDKDF (reference sequence). CDR3 DNA: TGTGCCACCAACAACAGGCAGGGAGGTAGTGAGCAGTACTTC. Amino acid sequence: CATNNRQGGSEQYF.

The V gene is TRBV7-2, the J gene TRBJ1-1; weak D call: TRBD1 (6 bases). Germline values: CDR1 SGHTA, CDR2 FQGNSA. V lost 4 bases, J lost 11 bases, and 20 bases lay in between. This CDR3 contains 14 residues. CDR3 amino acids: CASSSGAKASVAFF. CDR3 DNA: TGTGCCAGCAGCTCGGGGGCTAAGGCCTCTGTTGCTTTCTTT.

This rearrangement joins TRBV7-3 to TRBJ2-2; D is uncertain. V lost 5 bases to trimming and J lost 8 bases, with 9 bases between them. CDR1 and CDR2 from the germline V gene are SGHTA and FQGTGA. The CDR3 is 12 residues long. In nucleotides, the CDR3 is TGTGCCAGCAGCGCAATGGGTGGGGAGCTGTTTTTT. Translating gives CASSAMGGELFF.

This chain connects TRBV5-4 to TRBJ2-3, with TRBD1 as a possible D gene (5 bases). V was shortened by 0 bases and J by 2 bases, with 10 bases between the two germline ends. The germline CDR1 and CDR2 sequences are SGHNT and YYREEE (reference sequence). CDR3 length: 15 amino acids. The CDR3 bases are TGTGCCAGCAGCTTGGACGGACAAAACACAGATACGCAGTATTTT. Its translation: CASSLDGQNTDTQYF.

As concerns this clonotype: At one end, the junction sequence differs from germline, possibly due to a read error. This chain uses TRBV2 with TRBJ2-4, with D unclear. This CDR3 is built from 12 residues. In germline, CDR1 is SNHLY, CDR2 FYNNEI. The CDR3 nucleotides read TGTGCCACCATAGTAGCCAAGAACATTCAGTACTTC. This sequence encodes CATIVAKNIQYF.

Here the CDR3 reads CASSLRGSAGKETQYF. Here the CDR3 DNA reads TGTGCCAGCAGCCTTAGGGGTTCGGCAGGGAAAGAGACCCAGTACTTC. This sequence joins TRBV7-6 and TRBJ2-5; possibly TRBD1 for D (5 bases). The germline V and J ends were trimmed by 5 bases and 3 bases, with 19 bases remaining between them. Germline V lookup: CDR1 SGHVS, CDR2 FNYEAQ. The CDR3 covers 16 residues.

The V call is TRBV12-3 or TRBV12-4, the J call TRBJ2-5, with 7 bases matching TRBD2. This CDR3 spans 16 amino acids. Trimming removed 6 bases from V and 2 bases from J; junction bases left unmatched: 12. In DNA, the CDR3 is TGTGCCAGCAGATTCATAGCGGGTTACCGTCAAGAGACCCAGTACTTC. Protein: CASRFIAGYRQETQYF.

The rearrangement uses TRBV9 and TRBJ1-4; possibly TRBD1 for D (6 bases). Trimming took 1 base from V and 7 from J, leaving 14 bases between them. Germline assignment: CDR1 SGDLS and CDR2 YYNGEE. The CDR3 runs to 15 residues. CDR3 loop: CASSVNGRGGEKLFF. In DNA form, the CDR3 reads TGTGCCAGCAGCGTAAATGGCAGGGGTGGTGAAAAACTGTTTTTT.

The gene calls are TRBV19 and TRBJ2-5, with D possibly being TRBD1 (6 bases). The germline CDR1 and CDR2 sequences are LNHDA and SQIVND (reference sequence). The V end was cut by 4 bases, the J end by 3 bases, with 9 bases between. The CDR3 runs 13 residues. The CDR3 loop reads CASSTTGEETQYF. For the CDR3, the DNA is TGTGCCAGTAGTACGACAGGCGAAGAGACCCAGTACTTC.

A single count supports this clonotype. The gene calls are TRBV5-6 and TRBJ2-2; 7 bases are shared with TRBD2. The CDR3 spans 17 residues. Per germline, CDR1 SGHDT and CDR2 YYEEEE. V trimming: 3 bases; J trimming: 6 bases; junction bases outside the gene matches: 14. DNA for the CDR3: TGTGCCAGCAGCTCCGGGCCCGGAGACGGGAGGTCCGGGGAGCTGTTTTTT. It specifies CASSSGPGDGRSGELFF.

The chain is built from TRBV7-3 and TRBJ1-2; maybe TRBD1 (5 bases). CDR3 length equals 14 residues. Trimming cost V 7 bases and J 0 bases, with 12 bases left between them. Per germline, CDR1 SGHTA and CDR2 FQGTGA. The CDR3, as DNA: TGTGCCAGCATCCTCCGGGGCCCTAACTATGGCTACACCTTC. Translation: CASILRGPNYGYTF.

In its sample, this clonotype was seen a few times. The J gene is TRBJ2-7, the V gene TRBV27; TRBD2 might be the D (6 bases). The CDR3 is made up of 13 amino acids. The germline V gene encodes CDR1 MNHEY and CDR2 SMNVEV (reference sequence). V lost 3 bases and J 7 bases, leaving 13 bases between the germline ends. The CDR3 DNA reads TGTGCCAGCAGTTTCAGGTCTGCGGGGGAGCAGTACTTC. Its translation is CASSFRSAGEQYF.

The chain is built from TRBV6-2 or TRBV6-3 and TRBJ2-6; TRBD1 might be the D (6 bases). The CDR3 is made up of 14 amino acids. V was clipped by 5 bases and J by 3 bases, with 8 bases between them. Germline loops: CDR1 MNHEY, CDR2 SVGEGT. The CDR3 is CASSRTVGANVLTF. CDR3 sequence (DNA): TGTGCCAGCAGTCGGACAGTTGGGGCCAACGTCCTGACTTTC.

V is TRBV9 and J is TRBJ1-1, with D hard to call. The CDR3 loop spans 15 amino acids. Trimming stripped 0 bases from V and 4 bases from J, with 13 bases between. CDR1 and CDR2 (germline): SGDLS, YYNGEE. CDR3: CASSVEPGRSTEAFF. The CDR3, as DNA: TGTGCCAGCAGCGTAGAGCCCGGACGGAGCACTGAAGCTTTCTTT.

V gene TRBV18 combines with J gene TRBJ1-2, with TRBD1 as a possible D gene (5 bases). The CDR3 consists of 15 residues. CDR1 and CDR2 from the germline V gene are KGHSH and LQKENI. The V gene lost 3 bases and the J gene lost 4 bases, with 15 bases spanning the gap. This chain's CDR3 is CASSPTDTRGYGYTF. The CDR3 coding sequence is TGTGCCAGCTCACCCACAGACACGAGGGGCTATGGCTACACCTTC.

This chain connects TRBV27 to TRBJ2-7, with 10 bases matching TRBD1. Germline loops: CDR1 MNHEY, CDR2 SMNVEV (reference sequence). Unmatched junction bases numbered 4, after V lost 6 bases and J lost 2 bases. This CDR3 region has 14 residues. The CDR3 loop is CASRLTGGPYEQYV. The CDR3, as DNA: TGTGCCAGCAGACTGACAGGGGGCCCCTACGAGCAGTACGTC.

This CDR3 is CASSSRDNDYGYTF. Written as DNA, the CDR3 is TGTGCCAGTAGTTCGCGGGATAACGACTATGGCTACACCTTC. The rearrangement uses TRBV19 and TRBJ1-2; D gene uncertain. Trimming shortened V by 5 bases and J by 3 bases, and 13 bases separated the two germline ends. The V gene's germline CDR1 is LNHDA and CDR2 SQIVND (reference sequence). This CDR3 region has 14 residues.

The CDR3 coding sequence is TGTGCCAGCAGTGCAACAGGGAAGGGGAACACCGGGGAGCTGTTTTTT. It yields the protein CASSATGKGNTGELFF. This chain links TRBV28 with TRBJ2-2, with a tentative D call TRBD1 (6 bases). This CDR3 contains 16 residues. V lost 5 bases to trimming and J lost 1 base, with 14 bases between them. The germline gives CDR1 MDHEN, CDR2 SYDVKM. The full variable domain, completed using reference TRBV28 and TRBJ2-2, is DVKVTQSSRYLVKRTGEKVFLECVQDMDHENMFWYRQDPGLGLRLIYFSYDVKMKEKGDIPEGYSVSREKKERFSLILESASTNQTSMYLCASSATGKGNTGELFFGEGSRLTVL.

This chain connects TRBV30 to TRBJ1-2, with a tentative D call TRBD1 (6 bases). CDR3 length equals 14 residues. The germline V gene encodes CDR1 GTSNPN and CDR2 SVGIG (reference sequence). The V end lost 4 bases, the J end lost 7 bases, and 19 bases lay between the germline ends. DNA of the CDR3: TGTGCCTGGAAATTAGGCACAGGGAGTCTTGGCTACACCTTC. Translation: CAWKLGTGSLGYTF.

About this clonotype itself: Sequence at one end of the junction differs from germline and may be a read error. The chain joins TRBV11-1 to TRBJ1-2; D unclear. Germline V gene data show CDR1 as SGHAT and CDR2 as FQDESV (reference sequence). The CDR3 sequence is 14 residues long. The CDR3 loop reads CASSLSLGDPRGFF. The CDR3 DNA sequence: TGTGCCAGCAGCTTGAGCCTGGGCGACCCCAGAGGGTTCTTC.

The CDR3: CSAPPGHYTEAFF. Written as DNA, the CDR3 is TGCAGTGCTCCCCCGGGACACTACACTGAAGCTTTCTTT. The chain is built from TRBV20-1 and TRBJ1-1, with a possible D match to TRBD1 (6 bases). The CDR3 sequence is 13 residues long. Germline V gene lookup returns CDR1 DFQATT and CDR2 SNEGSKA (reference sequence). With 5 bases removed from V and 3 bases from J, the gap between germline ends came to 13 bases.

The chain combines TRBV3-1 with TRBJ2-7; 7 nucleotides agree with TRBD1. The V gene end was trimmed by 3 bases and the J gene end by 7 bases; junction bases not matched to a gene: 9. The CDR3 is made up of 14 amino acids. Germline assignment: CDR1 LGHDT and CDR2 YNNKEL (reference sequence). For the CDR3, the DNA is TGTGCCAGCAGCCACCGGGACAGATGGCATGAGCAGTACTTC. It translates to CASSHRDRWHEQYF.

J is TRBJ1-4 and V is TRBV12-3 or TRBV12-4, with D unresolved. V was clipped by 7 bases and J by 8 bases, with 17 bases between them. There are 14 residues in the CDR3. In DNA form, the CDR3 reads TGTGCCAGCATGAGGGATCTTTCGCGCGAAAAACTGTTTTTT. Translated: CASMRDLSREKLFF.

The J gene is TRBJ2-5, the V gene TRBV5-1; 11 nucleotides line up with TRBD1. The CDR3 loop spans 15 amino acids. Trimming took 2 bases from V and 3 from J; bases not matched to a gene: 3. Germline V gene lookup returns CDR1 SGHRS and CDR2 YFSETQ. The CDR3 region is CASSFRTGGEETQYF. As DNA, the CDR3 is TGCGCCAGCAGCTTCAGGACAGGGGGCGAAGAGACCCAGTACTTC.

The CDR3 sequence is CASSLSGLFSDTQYF. The CDR3 DNA sequence: TGTGCCAGCAGCTTATCGGGACTCTTTTCCGATACGCAGTATTTT. The chain has TRBV7-2 and TRBJ2-3, with D maybe TRBD2 (6 bases). Germline V lookup: CDR1 SGHTA, CDR2 FQGNSA. V was trimmed by 2 bases and J by 6 bases, leaving 15 bases between them. This CDR3 comprises 15 residues.